This section outlines one TCR beta chain sequence together with its context. The donors, healthy adults who were HIV-negative, had experienced no recent acute infections or vaccinations. Sequenced by immunoSEQ multiplex PCR; TCRdb stores in-frame clones only, minus some. This table has roughly 320,000 clones, around 90% appearing once. The data were taken from a study of shared clonotypes between healthy human individuals. CDR1 KGHSH and CDR2 LQKENI come from the germline V gene. The CDR3 length is 14 residues. Losses at the gene ends were 3 bases for V and 7 bases for J; bases not matched to a gene: 4.

The sequence was obtained from a man younger than 35 in good health. The gene calls are TRBV18 and TRBJ2-7, with TRBD1 matching over 12 bases. The source material was memory CD8+ T cells sorted from blood. This sample's subset: CD45RO+ cells pooled with CCR7-negative TemRA cells. Written as DNA, the CDR3 is TGTGCCAGCTCACCCCGGGACAGGGGGCGGGAGCAGTACTTC. Translating it yields CASSPRDRGREQYF.